This T cell receptor beta chain was retrieved from a study of control samples from healthy donors and cancer patients (dated by TCRdb to the early 2020s). Library generation was performed with the immunoSEQ multiplex PCR assay. TCRdb took this table from immuneACCESS and kept in-frame rearrangements with V and J called. Such tables lack part of the clones; where checked against another copy, unresolved V genes explain under half of the gap, and the rest is unexplained. In this sample the table shows some 160,000 clones, over 85% of which occur a single time. The ten largest clones add up to 8.5% of the sample. Including cysteine and phenylalanine, the CDR3 has 15 amino acids. Just the 45-base CDR3 DNA is kept, in frame starting at base 1. CDR1 SGHTA and CDR2 FQGNSA are derived from the germline V gene. Relative to germline, V is 4 bases shorter and J is 0 bases shorter, with 10 bases between their ends.

Comment on this clone: This clone's antigen is unknown. No base quality information exists; no much larger clone differs at one position.

Source material: blood. This TCR derives from a woman between 40 and 55 years old in good health. The chain is assembled from TRBV7-2 and TRBJ1-3; the D gene is not confidently resolved. The CDR3 protein sequence reads: CASSSDYNSGNTIYF. The nucleotides are TGTGCCAGCAGCTCGGACTACAACTCTGGAAACACCATATATTTT.